This T cell receptor (beta chain) was profiled in a study of cytomegalovirus exposure and HLA in healthy donors. Overall study results and limits: Relative to equally common others, HLA-associated TCR beta chains showed greater clonal expansion in a later analysis.

The CDR3 totals 14 residues. V was trimmed by 2 bases and J by 7 bases, leaving 11 bases between them. Germline lookup yields CDR1 MNHEY and CDR2 SMNVEV (reference sequence). Primers: 60 Vbeta forward and 13 Jbeta reverse. Clones were sequenced by immunoSEQ multiplex PCR, and TCRdb holds only the in-frame ones, with some missing. The profile shows fewer than 200,000 clones, about 85% of them singletons. To note about this clone: The antigen is undetermined.

The chain employs TRBV27 and TRBJ2-2, with D perhaps TRBD2 (5 bases). Input material: PBMCs. The sequence was collected from a woman between 45 and 65 years old in good health and CMV-seropositive. As DNA, the CDR3 is TGTGCCAGCAGTTTAAACCGGGGTCGCGGGGAGCTGTTTTTT. Translation: CASSLNRGRGELFF.